The entry below gives a single TCR beta chain sequence along with its context. CDR3 length: 15 amino acids. Trimming removed 3 bases from V and 0 bases from J; junction bases left unmatched: 0. CDR1 is KGHDR, CDR2 SFDVKD, per germline. The record originates from a study of blood T cell repertoires in COVID-19. Study-level information: COVID-19 samples, acute and convalescent, were from the United States, Italy and Spain. PBMCs, B-cell-depleted T cells, or T cells provided the cDNA or gDNA that made up the material.

Per the original methods: Cell counts per sample came from amplifying reference gene primers. Profiling relied on immunoSEQ multiplex PCR, and the TCRdb table lists in-frame clones only, not all of them. V and J calls and clone size are given by that table; D and trimming were obtained from the DNA. The table lists about 26,000 clones, roughly 90% of them singletons, with approximately 3% in the top ten. The sequence derives from a human donor in a cohort sampled during active COVID-19. The chain joins TRBV24-1 to TRBJ1-2, with 10 bases matching TRBD1. What was sequenced was peripheral blood. The chain's CDR3 is CATSDGQGANYGYTF. DNA of the CDR3: TGTGCCACCAGTGATGGACAGGGGGCTAACTATGGCTACACCTTC.